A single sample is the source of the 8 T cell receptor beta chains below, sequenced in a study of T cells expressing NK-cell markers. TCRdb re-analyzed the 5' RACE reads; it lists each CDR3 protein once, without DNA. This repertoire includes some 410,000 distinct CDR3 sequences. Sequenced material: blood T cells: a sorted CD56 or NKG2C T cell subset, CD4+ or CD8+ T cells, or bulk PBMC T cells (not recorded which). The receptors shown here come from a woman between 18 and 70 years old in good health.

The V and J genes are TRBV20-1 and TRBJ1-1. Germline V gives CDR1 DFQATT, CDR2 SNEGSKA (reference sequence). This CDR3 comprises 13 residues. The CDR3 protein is CSALSILNTEAFF.

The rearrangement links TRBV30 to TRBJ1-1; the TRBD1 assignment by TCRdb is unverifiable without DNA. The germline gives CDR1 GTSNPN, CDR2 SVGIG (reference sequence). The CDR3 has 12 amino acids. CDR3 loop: CAWTPGGTEAFF.

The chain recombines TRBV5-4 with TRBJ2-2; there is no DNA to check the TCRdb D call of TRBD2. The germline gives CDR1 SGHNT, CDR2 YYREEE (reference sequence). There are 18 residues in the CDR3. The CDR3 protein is CASSFGGTSGGARGELFF.

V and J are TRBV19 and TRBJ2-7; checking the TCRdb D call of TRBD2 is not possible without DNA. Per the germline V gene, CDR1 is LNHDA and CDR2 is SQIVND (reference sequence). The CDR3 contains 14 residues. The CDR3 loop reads CASSMGLATYEQYF.

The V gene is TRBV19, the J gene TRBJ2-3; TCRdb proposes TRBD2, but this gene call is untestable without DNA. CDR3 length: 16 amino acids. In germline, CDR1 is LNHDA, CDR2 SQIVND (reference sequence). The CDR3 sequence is CASRMAGGDWKDTQYF.

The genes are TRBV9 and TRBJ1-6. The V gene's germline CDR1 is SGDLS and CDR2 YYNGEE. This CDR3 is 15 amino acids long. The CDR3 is CASSAGGSYNSPLHF.

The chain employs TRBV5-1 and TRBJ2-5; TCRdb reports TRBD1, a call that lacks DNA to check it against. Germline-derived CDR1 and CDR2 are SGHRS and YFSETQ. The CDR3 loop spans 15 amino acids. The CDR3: CASTASGTAQETQYF.

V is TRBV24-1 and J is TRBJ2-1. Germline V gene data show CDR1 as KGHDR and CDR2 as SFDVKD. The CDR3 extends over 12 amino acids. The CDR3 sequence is CATRSGIDEQFF.